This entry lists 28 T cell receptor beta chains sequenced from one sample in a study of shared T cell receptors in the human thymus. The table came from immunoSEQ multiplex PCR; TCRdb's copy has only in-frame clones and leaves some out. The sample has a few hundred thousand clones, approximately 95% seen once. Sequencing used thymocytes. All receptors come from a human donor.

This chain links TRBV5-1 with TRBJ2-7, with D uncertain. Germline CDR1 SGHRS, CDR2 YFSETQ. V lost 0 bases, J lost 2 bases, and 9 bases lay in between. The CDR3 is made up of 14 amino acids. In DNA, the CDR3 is TGCGCCAGCAGCTTGGAGTGGACGCCCTACGAGCAGTACTTC. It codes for CASSLEWTPYEQYF.

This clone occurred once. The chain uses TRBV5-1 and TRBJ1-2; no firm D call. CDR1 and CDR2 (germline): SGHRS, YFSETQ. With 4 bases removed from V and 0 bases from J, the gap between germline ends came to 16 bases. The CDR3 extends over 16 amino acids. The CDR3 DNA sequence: TGCGCCAGCAGCGAGCAGACACCTTCAGCTAACTATGGCTACACCTTC. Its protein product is CASSEQTPSANYGYTF. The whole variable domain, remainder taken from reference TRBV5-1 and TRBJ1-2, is KAGVTQTPRYLIKTRGQQVTLSCSPISGHRSVSWYQQTPGQGLQFLFEYFSETQRNKGNFPGRFSGRQFSNSRSEMNVSTLELGDSALYLCASSEQTPSANYGYTFGSGTRLTVV.

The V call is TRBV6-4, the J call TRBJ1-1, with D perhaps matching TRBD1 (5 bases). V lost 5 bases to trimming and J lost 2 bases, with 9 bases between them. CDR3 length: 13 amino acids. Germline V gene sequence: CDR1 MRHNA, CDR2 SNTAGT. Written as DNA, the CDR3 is TGTGCCAGCAGTAGCAGGGCAAACACTGAAGCTTTCTTT. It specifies CASSSRANTEAFF.

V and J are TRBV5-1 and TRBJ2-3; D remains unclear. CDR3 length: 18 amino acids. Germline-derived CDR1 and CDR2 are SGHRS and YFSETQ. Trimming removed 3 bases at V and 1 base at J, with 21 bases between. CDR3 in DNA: TGCGCCAGCAGCTCCGATGTTGGGGAAGGCTCGGGCACAGATACGCAGTATTTT. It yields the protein CASSSDVGEGSGTDTQYF.

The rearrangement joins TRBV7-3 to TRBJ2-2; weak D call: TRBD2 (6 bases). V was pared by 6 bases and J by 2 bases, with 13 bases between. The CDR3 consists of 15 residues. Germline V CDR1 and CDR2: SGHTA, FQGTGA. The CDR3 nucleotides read TGTGCCAGCAGGGACCTAGGGACTAACACCGGGGAGCTGTTTTTT. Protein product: CASRDLGTNTGELFF.

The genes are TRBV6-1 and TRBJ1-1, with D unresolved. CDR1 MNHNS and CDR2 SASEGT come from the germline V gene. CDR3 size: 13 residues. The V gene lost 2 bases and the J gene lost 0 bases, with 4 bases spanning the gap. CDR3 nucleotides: TGTGCCAGCAGTGAAAGTTTGAACACTGAAGCTTTCTTT. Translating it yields CASSESLNTEAFF.

CDR3 bases: TGTGCCAGCAGCTTAGTCCCCTCCGGGACAGAAGAGGATGGCTACACCTTC. Translation: CASSLVPSGTEEDGYTF. The chain recombines TRBV7-9 with TRBJ1-2; the match to TRBD1 covers 7 bases. The CDR3 is 17 residues long. Trimming removed 1 base from V and 6 bases from J; junction bases left unmatched: 14. Germline loops: CDR1 SEHNR, CDR2 FQNEAQ (reference sequence).

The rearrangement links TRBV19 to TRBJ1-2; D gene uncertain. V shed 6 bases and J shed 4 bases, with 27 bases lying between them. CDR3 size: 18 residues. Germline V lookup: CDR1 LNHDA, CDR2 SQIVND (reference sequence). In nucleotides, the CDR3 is TGTGCCAGTAGACAGCCGGAGGGAGATCTAAGGAATCGCTATGGCTACACCTTC. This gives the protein CASRQPEGDLRNRYGYTF.

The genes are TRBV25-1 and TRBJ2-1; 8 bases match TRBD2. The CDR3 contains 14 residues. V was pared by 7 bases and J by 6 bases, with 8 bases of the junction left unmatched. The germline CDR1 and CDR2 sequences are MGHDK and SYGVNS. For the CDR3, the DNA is TGTGCCAGCACGAAAGCGGGAGCCCTCAATGAGCAGTTCTTC. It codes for CASTKAGALNEQFF.

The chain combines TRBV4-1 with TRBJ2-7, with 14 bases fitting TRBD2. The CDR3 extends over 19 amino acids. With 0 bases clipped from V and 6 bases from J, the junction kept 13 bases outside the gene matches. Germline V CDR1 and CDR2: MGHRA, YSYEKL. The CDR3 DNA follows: TGCGCCAGCAGCCAAGATAAGCCGGGACTAGCGGGAGATGGGGGCGAGCAGTACTTC. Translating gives CASSQDKPGLAGDGGEQYF.

DNA for the CDR3: TGTGCCAGCAGCAGGTCTAGCGGGAGGGGCACAGATACGCAGTATTTT. It encodes CASSRSSGRGTDTQYF. The genes are TRBV7-6 and TRBJ2-3; TRBD2 matches at 12 bases. The trim removed 5 bases at V and 1 base at J, leaving 4 bases unmatched. CDR1 SGHVS and CDR2 FNYEAQ come from the germline V gene. The CDR3 length is 16 residues.

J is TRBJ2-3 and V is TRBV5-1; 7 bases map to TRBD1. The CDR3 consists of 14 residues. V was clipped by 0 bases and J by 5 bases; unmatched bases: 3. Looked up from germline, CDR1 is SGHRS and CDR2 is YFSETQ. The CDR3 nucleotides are TGCGCCAGCAGCTTGGGACAGGGAATAGATACGCAGTATTTT. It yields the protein CASSLGQGIDTQYF.

The CDR3 protein is CASRRLVGAADTQYF. CDR3 DNA sequence: TGTGCCAGCAGGCGATTGGTGGGGGCAGCAGATACGCAGTATTTT. The V gene is TRBV28, the J gene TRBJ2-3; the D gene is possibly TRBD1 (6 bases). This CDR3 contains 15 residues. CDR1 and CDR2 (germline): MDHEN, SYDVKM. Trimming shortened V by 6 bases and J by 4 bases, and 17 bases separated the two germline ends.

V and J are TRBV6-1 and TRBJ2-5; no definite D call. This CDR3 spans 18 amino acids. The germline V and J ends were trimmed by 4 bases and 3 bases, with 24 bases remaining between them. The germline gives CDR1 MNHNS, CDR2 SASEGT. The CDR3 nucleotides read TGTGCCAGCAGTGTCCGACACCGCCTCGATAGCTATAAAGAGACCCAGTACTTC. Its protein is CASSVRHRLDSYKETQYF.

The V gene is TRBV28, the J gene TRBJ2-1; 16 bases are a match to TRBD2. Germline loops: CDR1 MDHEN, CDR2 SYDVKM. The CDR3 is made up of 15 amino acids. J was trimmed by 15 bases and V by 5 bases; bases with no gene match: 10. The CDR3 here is CASSLSGTSGRASFF. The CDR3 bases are TGTGCCAGCAGTCTCTCAGGGACTAGCGGGAGGGCTTCGTTCTTC.

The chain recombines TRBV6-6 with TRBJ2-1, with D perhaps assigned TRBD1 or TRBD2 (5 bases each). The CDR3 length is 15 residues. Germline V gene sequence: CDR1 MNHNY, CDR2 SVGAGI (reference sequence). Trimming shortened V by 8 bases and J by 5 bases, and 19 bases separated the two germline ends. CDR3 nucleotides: TGTGCCAGCCCCCCGGGGCGCCCCCACCACAATGAGCAGTTCTTC. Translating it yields CASPPGRPHHNEQFF.

For the CDR3, the DNA is TGTGCCAGCTCACAGAGGACAGGGTTCGGTGAAAAACTGTTTTTT. Its protein product is CASSQRTGFGEKLFF. V and J are TRBV18 and TRBJ1-4; 8 bases agree with TRBD1. The J segment lost 7 bases and the V segment lost 4 bases, leaving 8 bases of the junction unmatched. Germline-derived CDR1 and CDR2 are KGHSH and LQKENI. CDR3 length: 15 residues.

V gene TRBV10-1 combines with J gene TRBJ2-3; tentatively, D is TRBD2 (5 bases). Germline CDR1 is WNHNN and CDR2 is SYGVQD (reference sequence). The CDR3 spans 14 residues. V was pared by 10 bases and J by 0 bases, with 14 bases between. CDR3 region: CATGVGGSTDTQYF. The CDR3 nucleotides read TGCGCCACCGGGGTCGGCGGGAGCACAGATACGCAGTATTTT.

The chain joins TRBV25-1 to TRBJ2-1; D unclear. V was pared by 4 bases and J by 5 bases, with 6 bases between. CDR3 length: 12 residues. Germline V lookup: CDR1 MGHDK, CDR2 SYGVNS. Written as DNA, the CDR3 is TGTGCCAGCAGTGGCAGCAACAATGAGCAGTTCTTC. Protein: CASSGSNNEQFF.

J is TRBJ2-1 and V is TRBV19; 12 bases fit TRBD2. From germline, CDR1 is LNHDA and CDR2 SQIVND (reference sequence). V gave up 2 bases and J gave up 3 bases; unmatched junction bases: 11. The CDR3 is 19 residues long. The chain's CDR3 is CASSIRPASGRALYNEQFF. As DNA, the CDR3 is TGTGCCAGTAGTATACGCCCGGCTAGCGGGAGGGCCCTCTACAATGAGCAGTTCTTC.

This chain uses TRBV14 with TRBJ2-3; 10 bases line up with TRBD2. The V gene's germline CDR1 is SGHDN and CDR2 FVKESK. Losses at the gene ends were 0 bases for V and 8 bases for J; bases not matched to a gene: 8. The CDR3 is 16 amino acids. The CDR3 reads CASSQEAGGPGCTQYF. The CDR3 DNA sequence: TGTGCCAGCAGCCAAGAAGCGGGAGGGCCCGGGTGTACGCAGTATTTT.

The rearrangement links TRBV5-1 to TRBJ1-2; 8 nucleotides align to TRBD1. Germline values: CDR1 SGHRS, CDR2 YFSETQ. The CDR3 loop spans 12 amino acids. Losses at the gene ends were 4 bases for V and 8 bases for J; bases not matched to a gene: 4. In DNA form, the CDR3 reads TGCGCCAGCAGCGGACAGGGTTACGGCTACACCTTC. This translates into CASSGQGYGYTF.

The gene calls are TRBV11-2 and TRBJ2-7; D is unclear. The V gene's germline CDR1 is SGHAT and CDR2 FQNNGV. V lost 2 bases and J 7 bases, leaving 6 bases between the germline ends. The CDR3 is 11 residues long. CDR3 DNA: TGTGCCAGCAGCTTAAATGGGGAGCAGTACTTC. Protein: CASSLNGEQYF.

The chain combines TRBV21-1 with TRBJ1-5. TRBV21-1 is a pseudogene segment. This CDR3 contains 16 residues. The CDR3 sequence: CASSKEPPRRNQPQHF. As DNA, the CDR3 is TGTGCCAGCAGCAAAGAGCCCCCTCGGCGCAATCAGCCCCAGCATTTT.

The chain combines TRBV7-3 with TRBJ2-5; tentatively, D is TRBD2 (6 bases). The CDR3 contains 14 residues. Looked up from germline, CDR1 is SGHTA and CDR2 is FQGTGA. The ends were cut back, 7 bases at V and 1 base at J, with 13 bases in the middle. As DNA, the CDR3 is TGTGCCAGCATTGGCCGGGACTTCCAAGAGACCCAGTACTTC. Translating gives CASIGRDFQETQYF.

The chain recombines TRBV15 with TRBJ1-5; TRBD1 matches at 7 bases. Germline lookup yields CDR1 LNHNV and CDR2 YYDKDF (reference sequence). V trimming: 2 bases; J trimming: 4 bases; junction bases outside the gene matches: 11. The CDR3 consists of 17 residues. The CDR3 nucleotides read TGTGCCACCAGCAGAAATCGACAGGGTAGGGGAAATCAGCCCCAGCATTTT. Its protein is CATSRNRQGRGNQPQHF.

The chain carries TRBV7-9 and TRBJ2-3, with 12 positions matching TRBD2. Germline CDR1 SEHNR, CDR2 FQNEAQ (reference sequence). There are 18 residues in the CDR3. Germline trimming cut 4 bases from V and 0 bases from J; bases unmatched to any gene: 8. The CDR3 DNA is TGTGCCAGCAGCTCCATACCCGGGACTAGCGGGAGCACAGATACGCAGTATTTT. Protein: CASSSIPGTSGSTDTQYF.

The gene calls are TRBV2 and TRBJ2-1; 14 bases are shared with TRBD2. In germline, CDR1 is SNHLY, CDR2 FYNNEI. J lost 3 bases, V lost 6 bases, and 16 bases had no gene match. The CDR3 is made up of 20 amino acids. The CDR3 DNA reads TGTGCCAGCAGCGCCTTAGGGGCGACTAGCGGGAGGGCCATCTACAATGAGCAGTTCTTC. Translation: CASSALGATSGRAIYNEQFF.